Below are 23 T cell receptor beta chains sequenced from a single sample in a study of T cell responses to AZD1222 COVID-19 vaccine (dated by TCRdb to about 2021). This specimen's time point label, interpreted: about 28 days (+/-7) after the second vaccine dose. The library was prepared using the immunoSEQ multiplex PCR assay. As stored in TCRdb, this immuneACCESS dataset retains in-frame rearrangements with V and J assigned. A fraction of the clones does not appear; measured against another copy, unresolved V genes explain less than half of the discrepancy, and the remainder lacks a known reason. This sample comprises 120,000 or so clones, approximately 90% of them detected only once. Jointly, the top ten make up roughly 7.1% of the sample. The material was peripheral blood, obtained 28 days after the second AZD1222 dose. The receptors stem from an adult who received the AZD1222 COVID-19 vaccine.

The V call is TRBV7-2, the J call TRBJ2-7, with 8 bases fitting TRBD2. The CDR3 consists of 17 residues. CDR1 is SGHTA, CDR2 FQGNSA, per germline. J lost 3 bases, V lost 2 bases, and 12 bases had no gene match. In nucleotides, the CDR3 is TGTGCCAGCAGCTTATCAAGCGGGGGTGAGCTCAACTACGAGCAGTACTTC. Its protein product is CASSLSSGGELNYEQYF.

Only one count was recorded for this clone. The chain links TRBV12-5 to TRBJ1-2; possible D gene TRBD1, 6 bases. Between the trimmed V and J ends, which lost 0 bases and 7 bases, there was a span of 15 bases. The germline V gene has CDR1 LGHNT and CDR2 FRNRAP. The CDR3 length is 15 residues. The CDR3 spells CASGLVGDKQPGYTF. As DNA, the CDR3 is TGTGCTAGTGGTTTGGTAGGGGACAAGCAACCTGGCTACACCTTC.

The V and J genes are TRBV7-8 and TRBJ2-1, with D hard to call. CDR1 is SGHVS, CDR2 FQNEAQ, per germline. The CDR3 sequence is 14 residues long. The CDR3 is CAINQASSYNEQFF. The CDR3 DNA reads TGTGCTATCAATCAGGCCTCCTCCTACAATGAGCAGTTCTTC.

This rearrangement joins TRBV11-3 to TRBJ2-7; TRBD1 might be the D (5 bases). This CDR3 is 15 amino acids long. V lost 1 base and J lost 2, with 12 bases in between. CDR1 is SGHNT, CDR2 YENEEA, per germline. The CDR3 reads CASSLGQDTPYEQYF. DNA for the CDR3: TGTGCCAGCAGCTTAGGCCAGGACACCCCCTACGAGCAGTACTTC.

The chain is built from TRBV30 and TRBJ1-5; D is undetermined. This CDR3 has 13 amino acids. Germline CDR1 GTSNPN, CDR2 SVGIG (reference sequence). The V gene lost 2 bases and the J gene lost 4 bases, with 9 bases spanning the gap. CDR3 nucleotide sequence: TGTGCCTGGAGTTTAATGAGGAATCAGCCCCAGCATTTT. It yields the protein CAWSLMRNQPQHF.

The J gene is TRBJ2-1, the V gene TRBV12-3 or TRBV12-4, with 12 bases fitting TRBD2. The J segment lost 9 bases and the V segment lost 8 bases, leaving 2 bases of the junction unmatched. The CDR3 length is 12 residues. The CDR3 here is CASLGLAGEQFF. Here the CDR3 DNA reads TGTGCCAGCTTGGGACTAGCGGGTGAGCAGTTCTTC.

The chain joins TRBV28 to TRBJ2-7, with 12 nucleotides matching TRBD2. The CDR3 has 14 residues. The germline CDR1 and CDR2 sequences are MDHEN and SYDVKM. V was clipped by 2 bases and J by 7 bases; unmatched bases: 3. The CDR3: CASSLPGLAGEQYF. CDR3 nucleotide sequence: TGTGCCAGCAGTTTACCGGGACTAGCGGGTGAGCAGTACTTC. The variable domain in full, completed from reference TRBV28 and TRBJ2-7, reads DVKVTQSSRYLVKRTGEKVFLECVQDMDHENMFWYRQDPGLGLRLIYFSYDVKMKEKGDIPEGYSVSREKKERFSLILESASTNQTSMYLCASSLPGLAGEQYFGPGTRLTVT.

The genes are TRBV28 and TRBJ2-7; no clear D gene. Between the trimmed V and J ends, which lost 4 bases and 3 bases, there was a span of 4 bases. Per the germline V gene, CDR1 is MDHEN and CDR2 is SYDVKM. The CDR3 is made up of 11 amino acids. The CDR3 DNA follows: TGTGCCAGCAGTTCTTACTACGAGCAGTACTTC. As protein: CASSSYYEQYF. Looking up the rest from reference TRBV28 and TRBJ2-7 gives the full variable domain: DVKVTQSSRYLVKRTGEKVFLECVQDMDHENMFWYRQDPGLGLRLIYFSYDVKMKEKGDIPEGYSVSREKKERFSLILESASTNQTSMYLCASSSYYEQYFGPGTRLTVT.

The rearrangement uses TRBV5-1 and TRBJ1-6, with 12 bases fitting TRBD1. V shed 3 bases and J 9 bases; nucleotides not matched to a gene: 4. CDR3 size: 15 residues. CDR1 and CDR2 from the germline V gene are SGHRS and YFSETQ. The CDR3 DNA follows: TGCGCCAGCAGCTCGGGGGACAGGGGGCTTTCACCCCTCCACTTT. It translates to CASSSGDRGLSPLHF.

The chain couples TRBV19 to TRBJ1-6; 10 nucleotides line up with TRBD1. V shed 5 bases and J 8 bases; nucleotides not matched to a gene: 3. This CDR3 is 14 amino acids long. The germline CDR1 and CDR2 sequences are LNHDA and SQIVND (reference sequence). CDR3 DNA sequence: TGTGCCAGTAGTTACGGGACAGGGGATTCACCCCTCCACTTT. Amino acid sequence: CASSYGTGDSPLHF. Full variable domain (missing parts from reference TRBV19 and TRBJ1-6): DGGITQSPKYLFRKEGQNVTLSCEQNLNHDAMYWYRQDPGQGLRLIYYSQIVNDFQKGDIAEGYSVSREKKESFPLTVTSAQKNPTAFYLCASSYGTGDSPLHFGNGTRLTVT.

This sequence joins TRBV6-4 and TRBJ2-1, with a possible D match to TRBD2 (6 bases). V gave up 0 bases and J gave up 0 bases, with 9 bases separating them. The CDR3 covers 16 residues. Germline V gene data show CDR1 as MRHNA and CDR2 as SNTAGT. The CDR3 region is CASSDSSGSSYNEQFF. The CDR3, as DNA: TGTGCCAGCAGTGACTCTAGCGGTAGCTCCTACAATGAGCAGTTCTTC.

This chain connects TRBV19 to TRBJ1-1; D is possibly TRBD1 (5 bases). With 7 bases removed from V and 0 bases from J, the gap between germline ends came to 12 bases. CDR3 size: 14 residues. Per germline, CDR1 LNHDA and CDR2 SQIVND (reference sequence). The CDR3 sequence is CASTPGRLNTEAFF. The CDR3 DNA is TGTGCCAGTACCCCGGGACGCCTGAACACTGAAGCTTTCTTT.

The chain couples TRBV4-3 to TRBJ2-3; D is unclear. The length of the CDR3 is 15 residues. Germline CDR1 is LGHNA and CDR2 is YSLEER. V lost 2 bases and J lost 0, with 9 bases in between. The CDR3 DNA follows: TGCGCCAGCAGCCAATTACATACTAGCACAGATACGCAGTATTTT. It is translated as CASSQLHTSTDTQYF.

This CDR3 is CASSEGLAGVEQYF. The CDR3 bases are TGTGCCAGCAGTGAAGGGCTAGCGGGAGTTGAGCAGTACTTC. This rearrangement joins TRBV2 to TRBJ2-7; 10 positions agree with TRBD2. Unmatched junction bases numbered 4, after V lost 1 base and J lost 7 bases. The CDR3 runs 14 residues. Per germline, CDR1 SNHLY and CDR2 FYNNEI.

This chain connects TRBV5-4 to TRBJ1-6, with TRBD1 identical over 8 bases. J lost 12 bases, V lost 4 bases, and 9 bases had no gene match. CDR3 length equals 14 residues. Germline-derived CDR1 and CDR2 are SGHNT and YYREEE (reference sequence). This CDR3 reads CASSQTGAVKPLHF. The CDR3 bases are TGTGCCAGCAGCCAGACAGGGGCCGTTAAACCCCTCCACTTT. Full variable domain (outside the CDR3, taken from reference TRBV5-4 and TRBJ1-6): ETGVTQSPTHLIKTRGQQVTLRCSSQSGHNTVSWYQQALGQGPQFIFQYYREEENGRGNFPPRFSGLQFPNYSSELNVNALELDDSALYLCASSQTGAVKPLHFGNGTRLTVT.

The chain's CDR3 is CASSYFGRVNTIYF. In DNA, the CDR3 is TGTGCCAGCAGTTATTTCGGGAGGGTAAACACCATATATTTT. V usage is TRBV28 and J usage is TRBJ1-3; no firm D call. Germline assignment: CDR1 MDHEN and CDR2 SYDVKM. CDR3 size: 14 residues. Trimming took 4 bases from V and 6 from J, leaving 13 bases between them.

The CDR3 nucleotides are TGTGCCAGCAGGGCCGGGGGAGGATATGAGCAGTTCTTC. Translation gives CASRAGGGYEQFF. The gene calls are TRBV12-3 or TRBV12-4 and TRBJ2-1, with D perhaps matching TRBD2 (6 bases). Deletions cut 6 bases from V and 8 bases from J, with 14 bases between. The length of the CDR3 is 13 residues.

CDR3 in amino acids: CASSPTGHPNTEAFF. DNA of the CDR3: TGTGCCAGCAGCCCCACCGGACATCCGAACACTGAAGCTTTCTTT. The chain carries TRBV9 and TRBJ1-1; D is perhaps TRBD1 (5 bases). CDR1 and CDR2 from the germline V gene are SGDLS and YYNGEE. V was shortened by 4 bases and J by 1 base, with 14 bases between the two germline ends. The CDR3 loop spans 15 amino acids.

The chain uses TRBV29-1 and TRBJ2-5, with D possibly TRBD2 on 6 matching bases. CDR3 length equals 12 residues. Trimming stripped 1 base from V and 5 bases from J, with 8 bases between. Per the germline V gene, CDR1 is SQVTM and CDR2 is ANQGSEA. The chain's CDR3 is CSVEAGAETQYF. The CDR3 DNA is TGCAGCGTTGAAGCGGGAGCGGAGACCCAGTACTTC. The entire variable domain, with the rest obtained from reference TRBV29-1 and TRBJ2-5, is as follows: SAVISQKPSRDICQRGTSLTIQCQVDSQVTMMFWYRQQPGQSLTLIATANQGSEATYESGFVIDKFPISRPNLTFSTLTVSNMSPEDSSIYLCSVEAGAETQYFGPGTRLLVL.

The chain links TRBV10-2 to TRBJ2-1; 8 nucleotides match TRBD2. This CDR3 comprises 14 residues. The germline V gene encodes CDR1 WSHSY and CDR2 SAAADI. The junction had 6 bases not matched to a gene; V was cut back by 6 bases and J by 5 bases. CDR3 amino acids: CASRGTSINNEQFF. In DNA, the CDR3 is TGCGCCAGCAGGGGGACTAGTATCAACAATGAGCAGTTCTTC.

The rearrangement joins TRBV5-1 to TRBJ2-1, with 7 positions matching TRBD2. Germline assignment: CDR1 SGHRS and CDR2 YFSETQ. This CDR3 contains 15 residues. V shed 4 bases and J 1 base; nucleotides not matched to a gene: 5. The CDR3 bases are TGCGCCAGCAGCGAGGGGAGGGGATCCTACAATGAGCAGTTCTTC. It is translated as CASSEGRGSYNEQFF.

The sample holds a few counts of this clone. The CDR3 DNA is TGCGCCAGCAGCCAATCGGCCCCGGGCCCCACTGAAGCTTTCTTT. Its translation: CASSQSAPGPTEAFF. The rearrangement uses TRBV4-1 and TRBJ1-1; D unclear. Trimming stripped 2 bases from V and 4 bases from J, with 14 bases between. This CDR3 is built from 15 residues. The germline gives CDR1 MGHRA, CDR2 YSYEKL.

The CDR3 loop is CASSLATSGGRDVGELFF. CDR3 bases: TGTGCCAGCAGCTTGGCCACTAGCGGGGGACGAGATGTCGGGGAGCTGTTTTTT. This chain joins TRBV5-6 and TRBJ2-2; 11 bases match TRBD2. The CDR3 consists of 18 residues. J gave up 7 bases and V 0 bases, and 11 bases lay outside the gene matches. The V gene's germline CDR1 is SGHDT and CDR2 YYEEEE.